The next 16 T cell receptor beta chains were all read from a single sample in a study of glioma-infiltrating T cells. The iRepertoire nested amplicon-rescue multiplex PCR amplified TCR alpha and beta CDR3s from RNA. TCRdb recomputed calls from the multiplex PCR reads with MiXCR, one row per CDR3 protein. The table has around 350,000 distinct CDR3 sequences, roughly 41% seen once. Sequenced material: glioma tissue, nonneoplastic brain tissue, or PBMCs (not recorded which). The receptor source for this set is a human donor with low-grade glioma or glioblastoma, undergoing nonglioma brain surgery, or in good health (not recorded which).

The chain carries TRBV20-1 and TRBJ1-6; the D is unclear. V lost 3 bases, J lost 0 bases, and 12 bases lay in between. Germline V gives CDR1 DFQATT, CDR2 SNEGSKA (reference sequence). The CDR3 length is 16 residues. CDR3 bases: TGCAGTGCTAGTTCCAGGACTAACTCCTATAATTCACCCCTCCACTTT. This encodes CSASSRTNSYNSPLHF.

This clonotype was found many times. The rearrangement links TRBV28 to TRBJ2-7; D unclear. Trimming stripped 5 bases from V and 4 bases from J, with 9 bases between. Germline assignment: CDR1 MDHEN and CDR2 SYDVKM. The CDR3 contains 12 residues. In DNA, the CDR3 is TGTGCCAGCAGTCGGGTCCATTACGAGCAGTACTTC. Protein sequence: CASSRVHYEQYF.

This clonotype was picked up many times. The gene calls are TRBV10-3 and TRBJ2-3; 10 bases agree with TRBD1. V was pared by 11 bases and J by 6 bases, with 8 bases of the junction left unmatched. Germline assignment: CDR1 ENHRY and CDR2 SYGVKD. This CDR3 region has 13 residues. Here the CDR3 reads CASRDRGSDTQYF. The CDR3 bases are TGTGCCTCCCGGGACAGGGGTTCCGATACGCAGTATTTT.

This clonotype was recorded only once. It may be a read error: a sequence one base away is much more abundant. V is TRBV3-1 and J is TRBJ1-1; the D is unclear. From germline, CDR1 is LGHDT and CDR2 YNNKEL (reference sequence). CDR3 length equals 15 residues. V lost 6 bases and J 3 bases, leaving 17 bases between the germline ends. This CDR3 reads CASRYARGSHTEAFF. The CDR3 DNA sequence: TGTGCCAGCAGATACGCCCGGGGAAGTCACACTGAAGCTTTCTTT.

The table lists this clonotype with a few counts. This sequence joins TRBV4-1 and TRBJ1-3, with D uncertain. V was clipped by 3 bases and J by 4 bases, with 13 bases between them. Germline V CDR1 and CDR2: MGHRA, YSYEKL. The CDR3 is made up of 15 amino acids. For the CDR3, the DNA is TGCGCCAGCAGCCACCCCACAAAGGAGGGAAACACCATATATTTT. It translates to CASSHPTKEGNTIYF.

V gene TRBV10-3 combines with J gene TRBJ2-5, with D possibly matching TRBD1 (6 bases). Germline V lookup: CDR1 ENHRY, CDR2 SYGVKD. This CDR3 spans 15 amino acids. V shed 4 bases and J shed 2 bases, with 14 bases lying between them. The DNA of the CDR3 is TGTGCCATCAGTGCCCATGGACAGCAACAAGAGACCCAGTACTTC. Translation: CAISAHGQQQETQYF.

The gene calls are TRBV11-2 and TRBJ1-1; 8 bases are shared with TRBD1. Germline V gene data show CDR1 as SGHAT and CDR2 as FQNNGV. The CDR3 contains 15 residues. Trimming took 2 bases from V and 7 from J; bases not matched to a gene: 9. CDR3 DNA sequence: TGTGCCAGCAGCTTACCCCGGGACAGGAAAAATGAAGCTTTCTTT. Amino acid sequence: CASSLPRDRKNEAFF. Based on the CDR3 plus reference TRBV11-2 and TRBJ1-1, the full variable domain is EAGVAQSPRYKIIEKRQSVAFWCNPISGHATLYWYQQILGQGPKLLIQFQNNGVVDDSQLPKDRFSAERLKGVDSTLKIQPAKLEDSAVYLCASSLPRDRKNEAFFGQGTRLTVV.

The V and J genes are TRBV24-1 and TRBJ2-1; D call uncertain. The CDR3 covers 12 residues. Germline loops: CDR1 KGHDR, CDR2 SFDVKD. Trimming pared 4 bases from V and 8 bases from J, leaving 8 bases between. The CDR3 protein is CATSDPSDEQFF. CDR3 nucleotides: TGTGCCACCAGTGACCCCTCAGATGAGCAGTTCTTC.

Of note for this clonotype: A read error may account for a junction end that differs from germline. The CDR3 sequence is CASSLVVGVTGEPFF. Here the CDR3 DNA reads TGTGCCAGCAGTTTGGTCGTCGGGGTTACCGGGGAGCCGTTTTTT. This chain links TRBV28 with TRBJ2-2, with D possibly being TRBD2 (5 bases). This CDR3 has 15 amino acids. Germline-derived CDR1 and CDR2 are MDHEN and SYDVKM.

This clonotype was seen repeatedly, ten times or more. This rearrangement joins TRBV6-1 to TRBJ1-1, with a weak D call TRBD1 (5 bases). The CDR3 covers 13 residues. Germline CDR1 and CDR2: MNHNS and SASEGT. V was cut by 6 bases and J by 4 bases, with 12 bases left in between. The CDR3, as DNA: TGTGCCAGCAGGGGGTGGGGGACCACTGAAGCTTTCTTT. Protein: CASRGWGTTEAFF.

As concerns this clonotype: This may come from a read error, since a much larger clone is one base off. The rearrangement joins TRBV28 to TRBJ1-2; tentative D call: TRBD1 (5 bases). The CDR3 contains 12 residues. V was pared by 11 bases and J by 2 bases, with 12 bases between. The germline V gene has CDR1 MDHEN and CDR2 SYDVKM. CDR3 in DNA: TGTGCCGGACGAAAGGGGAACTATGGCTACACCTTC. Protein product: CAGRKGNYGYTF.

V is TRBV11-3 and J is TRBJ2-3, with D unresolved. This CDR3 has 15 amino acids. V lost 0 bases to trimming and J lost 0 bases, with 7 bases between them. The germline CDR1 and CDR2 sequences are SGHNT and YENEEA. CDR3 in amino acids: CASSLDGTSTDTQYF. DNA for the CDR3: TGTGCCAGCAGCTTAGACGGAACTAGCACAGATACGCAGTATTTT.

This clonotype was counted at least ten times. The CDR3 DNA follows: TGTGCCAGCAGTTTGTATGGATATAATTCACCCCTCCACTTT. Translated, it gives CASSLYGYNSPLHF. This chain uses TRBV27 with TRBJ1-6; D unclear. This CDR3 comprises 14 residues. Germline CDR1 MNHEY, CDR2 SMNVEV (reference sequence). V was pared by 3 bases and J by 4 bases, with 7 bases between.

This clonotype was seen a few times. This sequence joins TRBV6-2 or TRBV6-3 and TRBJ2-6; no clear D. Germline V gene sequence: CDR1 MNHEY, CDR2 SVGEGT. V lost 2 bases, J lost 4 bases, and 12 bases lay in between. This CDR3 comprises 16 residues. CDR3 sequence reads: CASSYPTYSGANVLTF. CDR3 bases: TGTGCCAGCAGTTACCCAACCTACTCCGGGGCCAACGTCCTGACTTTC.

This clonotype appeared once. The CDR3: CASSIEAAGAGGYTF. The DNA for the CDR3 is TGTGCCAGTAGTATAGAGGCGGCAGGGGCCGGTGGCTACACCTTC. This chain uses TRBV19 with TRBJ1-2; maybe TRBD1 (6 bases). This CDR3 has 15 amino acids. The V end was cut by 0 bases, the J end by 7 bases, with 15 bases between. Germline lookup yields CDR1 LNHDA and CDR2 SQIVND (reference sequence). Variable domain in full (rest from reference TRBV19 and TRBJ1-2): DGGITQSPKYLFRKEGQNVTLSCEQNLNHDAMYWYRQDPGQGLRLIYYSQIVNDFQKGDIAEGYSVSREKKESFPLTVTSAQKNPTAFYLCASSIEAAGAGGYTFGSGTRLTVV.

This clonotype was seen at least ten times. The CDR3 nucleotides are TGTGCCACCAGCACAGGGGACGGAACTGAAGCTTTCTTT. It codes for CATSTGDGTEAFF. V gene TRBV15 combines with J gene TRBJ1-1; tentatively, D is TRBD1 (6 bases). Germline V gene sequence: CDR1 LNHNV, CDR2 YYDKDF (reference sequence). The CDR3 spans 13 residues. V was cut by 4 bases and J by 5 bases, with 11 bases left in between.